The T cell receptor beta chain described here comes from a study of prognosis after radiotherapy for stage I lung cancer. The germline gives CDR1 LGHNA, CDR2 YNFKEQ. There are 16 residues in the CDR3. V lost 5 bases and J lost 10; bases outside the gene matches: 10. Multiplex PCR, run in two rounds, amplified TCR beta CDR3 from genomic DNA. The authors ran first-round PCR with primers specific to each TRBV and TRBJ gene. MiXCR, applied by TCRdb to the multiplex PCR reads, yields one record per CDR3 protein. This table has some 16,000 distinct CDR3 sequences, roughly 30% appearing once. In this sample, this clonotype turned up many times.

The TCR sequence derives from a donor aged 50 or older with non-small cell lung cancer. The chain joins TRBV4-2 to TRBJ2-1; TRBD2 matches 14 bases. The sequenced sample was PBMCs, obtained before or after stereotactic body radiation therapy (not recorded which). The CDR3 reads CASSLSGTSGSGEQFF. The CDR3 nucleotides are TGTGCCAGCAGCTTATCCGGGACTAGCGGGAGCGGGGAGCAGTTCTTC.